This T cell receptor (beta chain) was identified in a study of blood T cell repertoires in COVID-19. The CDR3 loop spans 13 amino acids. Per germline, CDR1 LGHNA and CDR2 YNFKEQ. V dropped 0 bases and J dropped 4 bases, with 6 bases sitting between them. Methods used by the authors: Amplification from reference gene primers served as the basis for estimated nucleated cell counts. Using immunoSEQ multiplex PCR, the repertoire was profiled, and TCRdb retains in-frame clones only, with some absent. Clone size and V and J calls were adopted from that table, with D and trimming inferred from the DNA. The sample includes over 140,000 clones, about 82% of them seen just once.

Sequencing was performed on peripheral blood. This chain joins TRBV4-2 and TRBJ1-1; D call uncertain. The TCR originated in a woman of 80 years or more with active or convalescent COVID-19. CDR3 nucleotide sequence: TGTGCCAGCAGCCAAGACCCCGTCACTGAAGCTTTCTTT. Its translation: CASSQDPVTEAFF.